These 7 T cell receptor beta chains share one sample of origin, sequenced in a study of response to subunit inactivated influenza vaccine. TCRdb called the RT-PCR reads again in MiXCR, with one record for every CDR3 protein. The profile shows roughly 650,000 distinct CDR3 sequences, around 16% of them singletons. The source was PBMCs from blood, collected roughly 12 days after vaccination. The receptor set was obtained from a man aged 45-60 years who received an inactivated influenza vaccine.

This clonotype was found a few times. The chain has TRBV10-3 and TRBJ2-5; TRBD1 is a possible D gene (6 bases). The CDR3 loop spans 14 amino acids. The V end lost 11 bases, the J end lost 5 bases, and 21 bases lay between the germline ends. Germline CDR1 reads ENHRY; CDR2 reads SYGVKD. The CDR3 here is CAGSWDKARETQYF. In DNA form, the CDR3 reads TGTGCCGGCAGTTGGGACAAAGCCCGGGAGACCCAGTACTTC.

This clonotype turned up a few times. The genes are TRBV29-1 and TRBJ1-1; 10 nucleotides align to TRBD1. This CDR3 has 14 amino acids. J gave up 4 bases and V 2 bases, and 4 bases lay outside the gene matches. Germline loops: CDR1 SQVTM, CDR2 ANQGSEA. This CDR3 is CSVERWTGGTEAFF. The DNA of the CDR3 is TGCAGCGTTGAAAGGTGGACAGGGGGCACTGAAGCTTTCTTT. Full variable domain (missing parts from reference TRBV29-1 and TRBJ1-1): SAVISQKPSRDICQRGTSLTIQCQVDSQVTMMFWYRQQPGQSLTLIATANQGSEATYESGFVIDKFPISRPNLTFSTLTVSNMSPEDSSIYLCSVERWTGGTEAFFGQGTRLTVV.

This chain joins TRBV18 and TRBJ1-1; D is unclear. Germline loops: CDR1 KGHSH, CDR2 LQKENI. Trimming cost V 4 bases and J 2 bases, with 14 bases left between them. The CDR3 runs to 15 residues. The CDR3: CASSLRVDTNTEAFF. The CDR3 coding sequence is TGTGCCAGCTCACTGAGGGTAGACACTAACACTGAAGCTTTCTTT.

V and J are TRBV27 and TRBJ1-4; the D is unclear. The germline CDR1 and CDR2 sequences are MNHEY and SMNVEV (reference sequence). The CDR3 loop spans 17 amino acids. V was pared by 0 bases and J by 0 bases, with 11 bases between. The CDR3 region is CASSLSRFRATNEKLFF. The CDR3 bases are TGTGCCAGCAGTTTATCCCGGTTTAGGGCAACTAATGAAAAACTGTTTTTT.

Only a few counts were recorded for this clonotype. The chain is built from TRBV4-3 and TRBJ2-5; the D gene is possibly TRBD1 (5 bases). With 1 base removed from V and 4 bases from J, the gap between germline ends came to 13 bases. The CDR3 length is 15 residues. Germline CDR1 reads LGHNA; CDR2 reads YSLEER. DNA of the CDR3: TGCGCCAGCAGCCAAGTCCAGGGTGCCGGAGAGACCCAGTACTTC. Protein sequence: CASSQVQGAGETQYF.

The sample holds a few counts of this clonotype. J is TRBJ1-1 and V is TRBV7-8; TRBD1 might be the D (6 bases). V was trimmed by 5 bases and J by 7 bases, leaving 11 bases between them. The germline gives CDR1 SGHVS, CDR2 FQNEAQ. CDR3 length: 12 residues. CDR3 loop: CASSLYRDEAFF. For the CDR3, the DNA is TGTGCCAGCAGCCTCTACAGGGATGAAGCTTTCTTT.

The gene calls are TRBV6-5 and TRBJ2-3; 9 bases align to TRBD2. The CDR3 covers 15 residues. Germline CDR1 and CDR2: MNHEY and SVGAGI. J gave up 4 bases and V 4 bases, and 6 bases lay outside the gene matches. CDR3 sequence (DNA): TGTGCCAGCAGTTTAGCGGGAGCCAGGGCAGATACGCAGTATTTT. Its translation is CASSLAGARADTQYF.